This entry describes one TCR beta chain. This record comes from a study of blood T cell repertoires in COVID-19. Germline CDR1 is WNHNN and CDR2 is SYGVQD (reference sequence). This CDR3 spans 16 amino acids. The V and J ends lost 3 bases and 2 bases, in that order; junction bases with no gene match: 7. The assay was immunoSEQ multiplex PCR, and TCRdb's table has in-frame clones only and misses some. The sample shows around 240,000 clones, roughly nine tenths of them seen only once. This receptor was obtained from a human donor in a cohort exposed to, infected with or recovered from COVID-19 (not recorded which). The donor label of this sample is uncertain. V gene TRBV10-1 combines with J gene TRBJ2-5; 9 bases are shared with TRBD1. Sequencing was done on a sample of PBMCs or T cells enriched from blood (not recorded which). The CDR3 here is CASSDFSGTGQETQYF. The DNA of the CDR3 is TGCGCCAGCAGTGATTTTTCCGGGACAGGGCAAGAGACCCAGTACTTC.